One and the same sample provided the 10 T cell receptor beta chains below, sequenced in a study of regulatory T cells in long-lasting Graves disease. In building TCR beta libraries, iRepertoire HTBI primers were used together with Arm-PCR of CDR3 regions. In TCRdb, the multiplex PCR reads were re-called with MiXCR into one record per CDR3 protein. In the table there are a few hundred thousand distinct CDR3 sequences, more than 15% of which are singletons. The time point: newly diagnosed GD, antithyroid drugs for less than 3 months. The TCR library was prepared using RNA isolated from PBMCs. A further study also used this sample, focusing on T cells in Graves' hyperthyroidism and ophthalmopathy.

Here the sequenced sample was peripheral blood mononuclear cells (PBMCs), taken at new diagnosis, from a patient treated with antithyroid drugs. These receptor sequences come from a woman aged 30 to 39 with Graves disease.

This clonotype was counted ten times or more. This chain uses TRBV7-6 with TRBJ1-5; 10 bases are shared with TRBD1. The CDR3 extends over 13 amino acids. Germline CDR1 reads SGHVS; CDR2 reads FNYEAQ. V was clipped by 5 bases and J by 5 bases; unmatched bases: 0. In DNA form, the CDR3 reads TGTGCCAGCAGCGGACAGGGGGATCAGCCCCAGCATTTT. This sequence encodes CASSGQGDQPQHF.

This clonotype was observed many times. The rearrangement joins TRBV20-1 to TRBJ2-3; 8 positions match TRBD2. V shed 5 bases and J 6 bases; nucleotides not matched to a gene: 4. The CDR3 runs 12 residues. Germline V gene sequence: CDR1 DFQATT, CDR2 SNEGSKA (reference sequence). The CDR3 nucleotides read TGCAGTGCTGCACGCGGGGGGGATACGCAGTATTTT. Translated: CSAARGGDTQYF.

The sample holds many counts of this clonotype. The chain combines TRBV6-1 with TRBJ1-1, with TRBD1 matching over 8 bases. From germline, CDR1 is MNHNS and CDR2 SASEGT. The V gene end was trimmed by 10 bases and the J gene end by 6 bases; junction bases not matched to a gene: 7. The CDR3 sequence is 12 residues long. CDR3 sequence (DNA): TGTGCCACCAAGGACAGGGAGGCTGAAGCTTTCTTT. Protein product: CATKDREAEAFF.

In the case of this clonotype: A far larger clone is a single base away, which makes a read error likely. The CDR3 region is CASSPRSYEQFF. CDR3 DNA sequence: TGTGCCAGCAGCCCGAGGTCCTACGAGCAGTTCTTC. The chain uses TRBV11-2 and TRBJ2-1; D uncertain. Trimming pared 5 bases from V and 10 bases from J, leaving 12 bases between. Germline CDR1 SGHAT, CDR2 FQNNGV. CDR3 length: 12 residues.

The chain recombines TRBV18 with TRBJ2-7; TRBD2 aligns across 10 bases. V dropped 0 bases and J dropped 7; count of bases not matched to a gene: 12. Germline loops: CDR1 KGHSH, CDR2 LQKENI. The CDR3 contains 17 residues. The CDR3: CASSPPLAGGRNNEQYF. In DNA form, the CDR3 reads TGTGCCAGCTCACCACCTTTAGCGGGAGGTCGGAACAATGAGCAGTACTTC.

The rearrangement joins TRBV18 to TRBJ1-1; 7 positions agree with TRBD1. Germline V lookup: CDR1 KGHSH, CDR2 LQKENI. The CDR3 consists of 15 residues. V gave up 5 bases and J gave up 2 bases; unmatched junction bases: 8. In nucleotides, the CDR3 is TGTGCCAGCTCAGGACAGGATGGTCAAAACACTGAAGCTTTCTTT. This encodes CASSGQDGQNTEAFF. Filled out from reference TRBV18 and TRBJ1-1, the complete variable domain reads NAGVMQNPRHLVRRRGQEARLRCSPMKGHSHVYWYRQLPEEGLKFMVYLQKENIIDESGMPKERFSAEFPKEGPSILRIQQVVRGDSAAYFCASSGQDGQNTEAFFGQGTRLTVV.

This clonotype was seen at least ten times. CDR3 bases: TGTGCCAGCAGCCAAACGGCCGGACAGATGAATGAGCAGTTCTTC. This sequence encodes CASSQTAGQMNEQFF. The J gene is TRBJ2-1, the V gene TRBV4-2, with D perhaps matching TRBD1 (6 bases). The CDR3 covers 15 residues. Germline CDR1 reads LGHNA; CDR2 reads YNFKEQ. Trimming pared 2 bases from V and 7 bases from J, leaving 15 bases between.

In regard to this clonotype: Just one base apart from a much larger clone, this may be a read error. The chain is built from TRBV6-2 or TRBV6-3 and TRBJ1-3, with D perhaps TRBD1 (6 bases). Germline V gene data show CDR1 as MNHEY and CDR2 as SVGEGT. CDR3 length: 14 residues. CDR3 in amino acids: CANSEYRDRNTIYF. In DNA, the CDR3 is TGTGCCAACAGTGAGTACCGGGACAGAAACACCATATATTTT.

The table lists this clonotype with many counts. The chain carries TRBV20-1 and TRBJ1-3, with D maybe TRBD1 (5 bases). The CDR3 covers 13 residues. Trimming took 8 bases from V and 3 from J, leaving 14 bases between them. Germline V gene sequence: CDR1 DFQATT, CDR2 SNEGSKA (reference sequence). This chain's CDR3 is CSSLGGSGNTIYF. The DNA for the CDR3 is TGCAGTTCTTTGGGGGGTAGTGGAAACACCATATATTTT.

A remark on this clonotype: The conserved closing phenylalanine or tryptophan is absent in this CDR3, likely reflecting a read error. The limits of the CDR3 on the DNA are not certain, so only TCRdb's listed CDR3 is given. The chain couples TRBV28 to TRBJ2-1. Per germline, CDR1 MDHEN and CDR2 SYDVKM. The CDR3 spans 10 amino acids, including both terminal residues. The CDR3 reads CASSLCSAYL.